This TCR beta chain was retrieved from a study of cytomegalovirus exposure and HLA in healthy donors (dated 2017 in TCRdb). Context from the whole study: In an earlier analysis of approximately 640 of the donors, 276 Gb of sequence data and some 100 million unique TCR beta sequences from 150 million to 200 million T cells were reported. The study aimed to test whether cataloging public T cell receptors could reveal signatures of past pathogen exposure. Both class I and class II loci were covered by HLA typing, at four-digit resolution. Using immunosequencing, the study profiled T cell repertoires from 550 to 750 subjects and related those repertoires to cytomegalovirus serostatus. A later genetic analysis used genome-wide SNP genotypes for about three fifths of the 666 donors, treating that subset as a discovery cohort. The number of typed donors differed by locus: roughly 620-640 for A, B, C, DRB1 and DQB1; 522 for DQA1; fewer than 610 for DPA1; and approximately 450 for DPB1. Among about 410 genotyped donors of the cohort, an average of about 240,000 unique TCR beta nucleotide sequences was sequenced per donor, of which about 20% were non-productive. A separate validation cohort of 90 to 150 different subjects was used in addition to the approximately 610-subject first cohort. Five DR-DQ haplotypes were handled as single units for association and clustering because linkage in the cohort was strong. An earlier analysis of nearly 600 of the donors applied high-throughput TCR beta sequencing to assess whether each TCR beta V gene segment acted as functional or pseudogenic. Of the 350 to 400 genotyped donors, 65% to 90% fell in the genetic ancestry cluster associated with self-reported Caucasian donors. Every discovery cohort repertoire had been produced on one sequencing platform. Rather than drawing on any new phenotypic data, the later analysis identified candidate immune exposures from TCR beta sequences and the way those sequences occurred across donors. To study patterns of TCR occurrence, a later analysis re-analyzed previously published TCR beta repertoires from 650 to 750 donors and added high-resolution HLA genotyping. Alongside the repertoire data, information on donor age, sex, ethnicity and CMV serostatus was compiled. An early release covering 500 to 750 HLA-typed donors comprised about 310 gigabases of sequencing data and around 80 million unique TCR sequences. To predict cytomegalovirus infection status, the study combined high-throughput TCR immunosequencing, statistical association of individual TCRs with disease status, and machine learning.

Libraries were made using the immunoSEQ multiplex PCR assay. For the multiplex PCR, a mixture combining 60 forward primers for TCR Vbeta segments and 13 reverse primers for TCR Jbeta segments was used. A multiplex PCR assay on genomic DNA amplified the CDR3 region of rearranged TCR beta genes. On the Illumina HiSeq System, the amplified TCR beta libraries were sequenced as 87-base-pair reads. In the original analysis: A later analysis counted about 82 million unique TCR beta chains across the 650 to 700 repertoires, and 10 million to 11 million of these chains were shared by at least two donors. Raw reads were error-corrected and collapsed into unique sequences with a nearest-neighbor algorithm that merged closely related sequences to remove PCR and sequencing errors. To assign V, D and J gene segments, CDR3 sequences were aligned to IMGT reference sequences. For a sequence to be retained, at least a six-nucleotide match to both a V gene segment and a J gene segment was required. Rearrangements were classified as productive when the CDR3 lacked stop codons and remained in frame with V and J, and all other rearrangements were classified as non-productive. Following IMGT convention, CDR3 was defined as the stretch from the second conserved V-encoded cysteine up to the conserved J-encoded phenylalanine. The earlier analysis of roughly 590 of the donors excluded sequences that lacked an unambiguous match to a single V gene segment. In an earlier analysis of a few hundred of the donors, V segments were called functional above 56.7% productive rearrangements and were called segregating when the between-donor standard deviation exceeded 5%. To diagnose cytomegalovirus status from the catalog of TCR beta chain sequences, a statistical classification framework was built. In a later analysis, V and J genes were assigned by comparing TCR nucleotide sequences against IMGT/GENE-DB human TR gene sequences. The TCRdist pipeline was used in a later analysis to assign CDR3 sequences and most-parsimonious VDJ recombination scenarios. In a later analysis, each TCR beta chain was defined by its CDR3 amino acid sequence together with its V-gene family, and reads lacking a unique V-gene family were excluded. A later analysis removed 592 highly shared, low-generation-probability nucleotide sequences to deal with suspected cross-contamination and a sequencing artifact. A later analysis calculated a clonal expansion index for each public chain from normalized within-repertoire ranks of inferred template counts. A later analysis computed generation probabilities with a VDJ recombination model fitted to out-of-frame rearrangements, and checked the results against IGoR. In a later analysis, hypergeometric tests were used to score TCR-TCR, TCR-HLA and TCR-CMV co-occurrence, with a repertoire-size bias correction applied to TCR pairs. In a later analysis, false discovery rates were estimated by permuting HLA or CMV assignments 20 times. In a later analysis, co-occurring TCRs were grouped using DBSCAN, and TCRdist sequence similarity was added for clustering within HLA-allele-positive subsets. Repertoires with fewer than 30,000 or more than 120,000 public chains, plus five repertoires with anomalous nucleotide sharing, were excluded from co-occurrence clustering. Not all clones reach the TCRdb copy of this immuneACCESS table, which keeps in-frame sequences only. Checked studies attribute under half of the gap to unresolved V genes and leave the rest unexplained. V and J calls and clone size follow that table, whereas D and trimming were derived from the DNA. This sample lists roughly 160,000 clones; 65% to 85% were detected once. The ten largest clonotypes hold 5.5% to 8% of the sample.

What the study reported, not specific to this receptor: A later analysis found that most CMV-associated TCR beta chains appeared HLA-restricted, with HLA associations seemingly driven largely by CMV exposure. A cluster of highly shared sequence variants was judged likely to be a technical artifact of the sequencing pipeline. A later analysis found that TCR association rates varied across HLA loci, with DRB1 alleles showing the most associated TCRs and HLA-C alleles the fewest. The authors suggested that the approach could potentially be extended to other disease states and immunological phenotypes. In a later analysis, over 15,000 TCR beta sequences were associated with specific HLA alleles at a false discovery rate of 0.05. Immune exposure information for the cohort was limited to CMV serostatus. Some IMGT-functional V segments, including TRBV6-2 and TRBV6-3, could not be distinguished by the 87-base-pair reads and were therefore excluded. Most TCR sequences were seen in very few donors, while some public TCRs were found in many individuals. In the study, 164 TCR beta chains were listed as associated with cytomegalovirus. According to a later analysis, parvovirus B19, influenza, CMV and Epstein-Barr virus appeared linked to several top co-occurrence clusters. In vitro tests confirmed that three of the cytomegalovirus-associated TCR beta chains recognize cytomegalovirus antigens. The classifier was reported to diagnose cytomegalovirus status with high specificity and sensitivity in both the original cohort and the validation cohort. The earlier analysis of approximately 590 of the donors excluded seventeen rarely observed V segments, including chromosome 9 orphons, because counts were too low. A later genetic analysis reported fewer N-insertions in productive TCRs among donors in an Asian-associated ancestry cluster than the roughly 690-donor mean. The cohort was sequenced for TCR beta chains only, and without alpha or paired-chain data the features that could be detected were limited. Linkage disequilibrium might explain the correlated functional status among segregating V segments, but an unknown experimental factor could not be ruled out. A further reported finding was that TCR beta sequences accurately predicted the HLA-A and HLA-B alleles for most subjects in the first cohort. V-gene and J-gene trimming of TCR beta chains was associated with a missense DCLRE1C variant in a later genetic analysis, and the association was replicated in an independent cohort. In an earlier analysis of fewer than 750 of the donors, most TCR beta V segments were observed in productive rearrangements about 90% or about 30% of the time, broadly matching IMGT annotations. Compared with equally common non-associated chains, HLA-associated TCR beta chains in a later analysis were more clonally expanded and had lower generation probabilities. HLA typing was unavailable for some donors at each locus, so association tests used only the typed subset. Roughly uniform sequencing depth across donors was assumed in presence/absence analyses, although this assumption may not hold. Assigning TCR associations to individual alleles was difficult when HLA alleles, especially DR and DQ, strongly co-occurred.

The CDR3, from cysteine to phenylalanine, totals 15 residues. Only the CDR3 region is kept as DNA, spanning 45 bases read in frame from base 1. From V the trimming removes 4 bases and from J it removes 3 bases, while the gene matches leave 5 bases of the junction unaccounted for. CDR1 and CDR2, per the germline V gene, are SGDLS and YYNGEE. In regard to this clone: Its binding antigen is unknown. No per-base quality is available; no much larger clone lies one base away.

The cohort was made up of about 610 healthy bone marrow donors. At the time of sampling, every cohort member was nominally healthy, though immune exposures that went unrecorded were likely present. The donor was CMV seropositive and belonged to the group of a few hundred seropositive cohort members. Every donor gave a peripheral blood sample, and the peripheral blood mononuclear cells from that sample were used for TCR beta sequencing. The Qiagen DNeasy Blood Extraction Kit was used to extract genomic DNA from the blood cell samples. The source of this sequence is a woman aged 25 to 45 in good health and CMV-seropositive. Sequencing input: PBMCs. The sequence links TRBV9 to TRBJ1-4; 8 junctional bases match TRBD1. The CDR3 protein sequence reads: CASSYDRGANEKLFF. Read as DNA, the sequence is TGTGCCAGCAGCTACGACAGGGGTGCTAATGAAAAACTGTTTTTT. Full variable domain (CDR3 extended with the reference TRBV9 and TRBJ1-4 proteins): DSGVTQTPKHLITATGQRVTLRCSPRSGDLSVYWYQQSLDQGLQFLIQYYNGEERAKGNILERFSAQQFPDLHSELNLSSLELGDSALYFCASSYDRGANEKLFFGSGTQLSVL.